These 30 T cell receptor beta chains were all obtained from the same sample, sequenced in a study of T-cell reconstitution after alpha-beta-depleted transplantation in children. The library targeted TCRbeta and was prepared with unique molecular identifiers. MiXCR, run by TCRdb on the PCR reads, gives a single entry per CDR3 protein. The table lists 150,000 to 250,000 distinct CDR3 sequences, about 6% of them singletons. This material consisted of PBMCs, taken before TCRalphabeta/CD19-depleted stem cell transplant. The origin of the receptors is a girl under two years old with combined immunodeficiency, due to receive a stem cell transplant.

This clonotype was seen ten or more times. The chain couples TRBV29-1 to TRBJ1-2, with a possible D match to TRBD1 (5 bases). V was clipped by 2 bases and J by 4 bases, with 11 bases between them. Germline V gene sequence: CDR1 SQVTM, CDR2 ANQGSEA. The CDR3 runs to 13 residues. The CDR3 bases are TGCAGCGTTGAACAGGGTGATTTCTATGGCTACACCTTC. This gives the protein CSVEQGDFYGYTF.

The chain carries TRBV12-5 and TRBJ2-1, with 7 positions matching TRBD2. The CDR3 runs to 12 residues. J was trimmed by 9 bases and V by 1 base; bases with no gene match: 0. Germline V CDR1 and CDR2: LGHNT, FRNRAP. Here the CDR3 reads CASGLGGGEQFF. The DNA of the CDR3 is TGTGCTAGTGGTTTGGGGGGGGGTGAGCAGTTCTTC.

There are many counts of this clonotype. The chain uses TRBV4-1 and TRBJ2-2; D possibly corresponds to TRBD2 (7 bases). The V end lost 1 base, the J end lost 7 bases, and 16 bases lay between the germline ends. This CDR3 comprises 16 residues. The germline V gene has CDR1 MGHRA and CDR2 YSYEKL. Written as DNA, the CDR3 is TGCGCCAGCAGCCAAGTGCCGGGGGGCTCACTCGGGGAGCTGTTTTTT. It translates to CASSQVPGGSLGELFF.

This clonotype was seen ten or more times. The V gene is TRBV24-1, the J gene TRBJ1-2; TRBD1 might be the D (5 bases). The CDR3 length is 15 residues. The V end lost 3 bases, the J end lost 4 bases, and 14 bases lay between the germline ends. Per germline, CDR1 KGHDR and CDR2 SFDVKD. CDR3 sequence reads: CATSDTTDKVYGYTF. The CDR3 coding sequence is TGTGCCACCAGTGATACGACAGACAAAGTCTATGGCTACACCTTC.

The chain links TRBV6-6 to TRBJ1-2; 9 bases are a match to TRBD1. Germline V gives CDR1 MNHNY, CDR2 SVGAGI (reference sequence). The V and J ends lost 5 bases and 3 bases, in that order; junction bases with no gene match: 7. The CDR3 covers 15 residues. CDR3 nucleotides: TGTGCCAGCAGTGAGACCTGGACAGGGGACTATGGCTACACCTTC. Protein: CASSETWTGDYGYTF.

This clonotype has ten or more counts. The chain carries TRBV6-6 and TRBJ2-3; either TRBD1 or TRBD2 may supply D (6 bases each). The V gene lost 6 bases and the J gene lost 3 bases, with 16 bases spanning the gap. The CDR3 sequence is 15 residues long. Germline V gives CDR1 MNHNY, CDR2 SVGAGI (reference sequence). CDR3 sequence (DNA): TGTGCCAGCAGCGGGACGTGGGGGGCGACAGATACGCAGTATTTT. This gives the protein CASSGTWGATDTQYF.

CDR3 DNA sequence: TGTGCCAGCAGCTTAGAGCAAGGAGGGGTGGCAGATACGCAGTATTTT. As protein: CASSLEQGGVADTQYF. The rearrangement uses TRBV7-6 and TRBJ2-3, with D maybe TRBD2 (6 bases). Germline CDR1 reads SGHVS; CDR2 reads FNYEAQ. V lost 1 base, J lost 4 bases, and 15 bases lay in between. This CDR3 has 16 amino acids. Full variable domain (remainder filled in from reference TRBV7-6 and TRBJ2-3): GAGVSQSPRYKVTKRGQDVALRCDPISGHVSLYWYRQALGQGPEFLTYFNYEAQQDKSGLPNDRFSAERPEGSISTLTIQRTEQRDSAMYRCASSLEQGGVADTQYFGPGTRLTVL.

This clonotype was seen at least ten times. This chain connects TRBV12-3 or TRBV12-4 to TRBJ2-7, with TRBD1 matching over 7 bases. The CDR3 runs 13 residues. With V trimmed by 6 bases and J by 1 base, 3 bases remained unmatched. CDR3 residues: CASSPGGSYEQYF. The CDR3 coding sequence is TGTGCCAGCAGCCCAGGGGGTTCCTACGAGCAGTACTTC.

This clonotype was detected many times. J is TRBJ2-7 and V is TRBV5-1, with D perhaps matching TRBD2 (6 bases). Germline CDR1 is SGHRS and CDR2 is YFSETQ. The CDR3 runs to 13 residues. Trimming took 4 bases from V and 2 from J, leaving 10 bases between them. The CDR3 DNA is TGCGCCAGCAGCGGGACTGTAACCTACGAGCAGTACTTC. As protein: CASSGTVTYEQYF. Filled out from reference TRBV5-1 and TRBJ2-7, the complete variable domain reads KAGVTQTPRYLIKTRGQQVTLSCSPISGHRSVSWYQQTPGQGLQFLFEYFSETQRNKGNFPGRFSGRQFSNSRSEMNVSTLELGDSALYLCASSGTVTYEQYFGPGTRLTVT.

This clonotype was detected ten times or more. V usage is TRBV25-1 and J usage is TRBJ2-5, with 8 bases lining up with TRBD1. The CDR3 covers 16 residues. Germline V CDR1 and CDR2: MGHDK, SYGVNS. V gave up 4 bases and J gave up 2 bases; unmatched junction bases: 9. The CDR3 bases are TGTGCCAGCAGTGGGTGGACAGGGCCAGAGCAAGAGACCCAGTACTTC. Residues: CASSGWTGPEQETQYF.

This clonotype has ten or more counts. This chain joins TRBV12-3 or TRBV12-4 and TRBJ2-4, with D perhaps TRBD1 (6 bases). V lost 5 bases, J lost 9 bases, and 20 bases lay in between. The CDR3 runs 15 residues. The CDR3 sequence is CASSPRPGQRGIQYF. The CDR3 nucleotides read TGTGCCAGCAGTCCGCGTCCCGGACAGAGGGGCATTCAGTACTTC.

This clonotype was observed at least ten times. The V gene is TRBV5-1, the J gene TRBJ2-7, with 8 nucleotides matching TRBD1. CDR1 and CDR2 from the germline V gene are SGHRS and YFSETQ. V was pared by 0 bases and J by 0 bases, with 2 bases of the junction left unmatched. The CDR3 runs 15 residues. CDR3: CASSLEQGVSYEQYF. Written as DNA, the CDR3 is TGCGCCAGCAGCTTGGAACAGGGGGTCTCCTACGAGCAGTACTTC.

This clonotype was picked up many times. The gene calls are TRBV2 and TRBJ2-5; 9 nucleotides align to TRBD2. Germline assignment: CDR1 SNHLY and CDR2 FYNNEI. This CDR3 is 16 amino acids long. The ends lost 5 bases at V and 3 bases at J; junction bases unmatched: 10. Written as DNA, the CDR3 is TGTGCCAGCAGTCCACGCCGACTAGCGGTAAAAGAGACCCAGTACTTC. Its translation: CASSPRRLAVKETQYF.

The chain joins TRBV7-9 to TRBJ2-3; D may be TRBD2 (5 bases). CDR1 and CDR2 from the germline V gene are SEHNR and FQNEAQ (reference sequence). The CDR3 contains 16 residues. The V end lost 2 bases, the J end lost 0 bases, and 12 bases lay between the germline ends. CDR3 nucleotides: TGTGCCAGCAGCTTATCGTACGGGAAGAGCACAGATACGCAGTATTTT. This codes for CASSLSYGKSTDTQYF.

This clonotype was seen ten or more times. This chain joins TRBV9 and TRBJ2-1; D gene ambiguous. The ends were cut back, 3 bases at V and 4 bases at J, with 11 bases in the middle. The germline V gene encodes CDR1 SGDLS and CDR2 YYNGEE. The CDR3 consists of 14 residues. CDR3 sequence: CASSGAWGYNEQFF. DNA for the CDR3: TGTGCCAGCAGCGGCGCCTGGGGATACAATGAGCAGTTCTTC.

The table lists this clonotype with many counts. The chain uses TRBV28 and TRBJ2-7, with 10 positions matching TRBD1. This CDR3 has 12 residues. The V and J ends lost 8 bases and 7 bases, in that order; junction bases with no gene match: 5. The V gene's germline CDR1 is MDHEN and CDR2 SYDVKM. CDR3 DNA: TGTGCCAGCGGACAGGGGGGAGAGGAGCAGTACTTC. Translated, it gives CASGQGGEEQYF. Looking up the rest from reference TRBV28 and TRBJ2-7 gives the full variable domain: DVKVTQSSRYLVKRTGEKVFLECVQDMDHENMFWYRQDPGLGLRLIYFSYDVKMKEKGDIPEGYSVSREKKERFSLILESASTNQTSMYLCASGQGGEEQYFGPGTRLTVT.

This clonotype was observed at least ten times. V usage is TRBV20-1 and J usage is TRBJ1-2; TRBD1 is a possible D gene (5 bases). Germline V lookup: CDR1 DFQATT, CDR2 SNEGSKA (reference sequence). The CDR3 spans 13 residues. The CDR3 bases are TGCAGGTTTTCCCCCAAGGGACACTATGGCTACACCTTC. Its translation: CRFSPKGHYGYTF.

This clonotype was seen ten or more times. This rearrangement joins TRBV4-2 to TRBJ2-7; D is uncertain. Trimming took 1 base from V and 6 from J, leaving 4 bases between them. In germline, CDR1 is LGHNA, CDR2 YNFKEQ. The CDR3 totals 11 residues. This CDR3 reads CASSQVGEQYF. The DNA for the CDR3 is TGTGCCAGCAGCCAAGTAGGCGAGCAGTACTTC.

This clonotype has ten or more counts. This chain links TRBV15 with TRBJ2-1; D possibly matches TRBD1 or TRBD2 (5 bases each). This CDR3 region has 16 residues. In germline, CDR1 is LNHNV, CDR2 YYDKDF (reference sequence). Trimming took off 3 bases at V and 0 bases at J, with 12 bases between the two ends. The CDR3 coding sequence is TGTGCCACCAGCAGCAGGGACCTCAGCTCCTACAATGAGCAGTTCTTC. The encoded protein is CATSSRDLSSYNEQFF.

This clonotype has at least ten counts. The V and J genes are TRBV3-1 and TRBJ2-1; 10 bases map to TRBD1. V was pared by 2 bases and J by 0 bases, with 10 bases of the junction left unmatched. CDR1 and CDR2 (germline): LGHDT, YNNKEL (reference sequence). This CDR3 region has 19 residues. The CDR3 DNA reads TGTGCCAGCAGCCAACCCCTCGGGACAGGGGATTTCTCCTACAATGAGCAGTTCTTC. Its protein is CASSQPLGTGDFSYNEQFF.

This clonotype was picked up many times. The chain uses TRBV3-1 and TRBJ2-5; D ambiguous. V was shortened by 1 base and J by 2 bases, with 11 bases between the two germline ends. From germline, CDR1 is LGHDT and CDR2 YNNKEL (reference sequence). The CDR3 length is 15 residues. This CDR3 is CASSQVGLTQETQYF. The CDR3 DNA reads as TGTGCCAGCAGCCAAGTAGGCCTAACGCAAGAGACCCAGTACTTC.

This clonotype was observed at least ten times. The chain recombines TRBV6-5 with TRBJ2-1; 10 bases align to TRBD2. With 4 bases clipped from V and 2 bases from J, the junction kept 8 bases outside the gene matches. The length of the CDR3 is 17 residues. Germline values: CDR1 MNHEY, CDR2 SVGAGI. The CDR3 nucleotides read TGTGCCAGCAGTTCTCCGCTAGCGGGAGACCCCTACAATGAGCAGTTCTTC. Its protein is CASSSPLAGDPYNEQFF.

This clonotype has at least ten counts. The J gene is TRBJ2-1, the V gene TRBV24-1; D is ambiguous. The V end lost 4 bases, the J end lost 4 bases, and 4 bases lay between the germline ends. This CDR3 is built from 12 residues. Germline CDR1 reads KGHDR; CDR2 reads SFDVKD. The CDR3 loop is CATSEPYNEQFF. The CDR3 DNA reads as TGTGCCACCAGTGAACCATACAATGAGCAGTTCTTC.

This clonotype was seen many times. The J gene is TRBJ2-3, the V gene TRBV9, with TRBD2 matching over 8 bases. The junction had 7 bases not matched to a gene; V was cut back by 0 bases and J by 4 bases. Per the germline V gene, CDR1 is SGDLS and CDR2 is YYNGEE. This CDR3 is 16 amino acids long. The CDR3 loop is CASSVEWSGGADTQYF. CDR3 nucleotides: TGTGCCAGCAGCGTAGAGTGGTCGGGGGGGGCAGATACGCAGTATTTT.

In this sample, this clonotype turned up many times. The chain carries TRBV29-1 and TRBJ2-3; no definite D call. CDR3 length: 13 residues. The V and J ends lost 7 bases and 5 bases respectively, with 16 bases between them. The germline V gene encodes CDR1 SQVTM and CDR2 ANQGSEA. CDR3: CSAKKQVGDTQYF. The CDR3 DNA reads TGCAGCGCCAAAAAGCAAGTGGGAGATACGCAGTATTTT.

V gene TRBV20-1 combines with J gene TRBJ2-1, with D perhaps matching TRBD2 (6 bases). The germline V gene has CDR1 DFQATT and CDR2 SNEGSKA (reference sequence). V lost 1 base and J lost 3, with 19 bases in between. The CDR3 length is 17 residues. The chain's CDR3 is CSARGSGPQGLYNEQFF. CDR3 coding DNA: TGCAGTGCTAGAGGAAGCGGTCCCCAGGGACTCTACAATGAGCAGTTCTTC.

This clonotype was counted between two and nine times. This chain uses TRBV7-3 with TRBJ2-3; perhaps D is TRBD1 or TRBD2 (6 bases each). The CDR3 length is 17 residues. Trimming pared 5 bases from V and 2 bases from J, leaving 20 bases between. Germline lookup yields CDR1 SGHTA and CDR2 FQGTGA. CDR3 region: CASSPTLRGAYTDTQYF. Here the CDR3 DNA reads TGTGCCAGCAGCCCCACTTTGAGGGGGGCGTACACAGATACGCAGTATTTT. The full variable domain, in which reference TRBV7-3 and TRBJ2-3 provide the parts outside the CDR3, is GAGVSQTPSNKVTEKGKYVELRCDPISGHTALYWYRQSLGQGPEFLIYFQGTGAADDSGLPNDRFFAVRPEGSVSTLKIQRTERGDSAVYLCASSPTLRGAYTDTQYFGPGTRLTVL.

Ten or more counts support this clonotype. V usage is TRBV5-1 and J usage is TRBJ2-2; no definite D call. The ends were cut back, 0 bases at V and 2 bases at J, with 11 bases in the middle. Germline CDR1 and CDR2: SGHRS and YFSETQ. The CDR3 sequence is 16 residues long. CDR3 nucleotide sequence: TGCGCCAGCAGCTTGGACCACCTAGTTAACACCGGGGAGCTGTTTTTT. Translation gives CASSLDHLVNTGELFF.

This clonotype came up a few times. The V call is TRBV7-2, the J call TRBJ1-1; TRBD1 agrees at 7 bases. The CDR3 covers 14 residues. Germline values: CDR1 SGHTA, CDR2 FQGNSA. Trimming cost V 4 bases and J 4 bases; bases outside gene matches: 6. The CDR3, as DNA: TGTGCCAGCAGCTCGATCAGGGGGGGCACTGAAGCTTTCTTT. Its translation is CASSSIRGGTEAFF.

This clonotype occurred many times. The gene calls are TRBV28 and TRBJ2-7; D is possibly TRBD1 (6 bases). There are 13 residues in the CDR3. Germline lookup yields CDR1 MDHEN and CDR2 SYDVKM. Trimming stripped 8 bases from V and 3 bases from J, with 14 bases between. The CDR3 region has the DNA TGTGCCAGCGATACTTCACAGGGCTACGAGCAGTACTTC. This codes for CASDTSQGYEQYF.